One sample yielded the 11 T cell receptor beta chains listed below, sequenced in a study of blood T cells in healthy people across ages. The authors ran a second PCR of about 6 to 11 cycles using a sample-barcoded 5' primer and a J-beta primer mix. MiXCR was run by TCRdb on the 5' RACE reads, yielding one entry per CDR3 protein. The data show about 1.5 million distinct CDR3 sequences, roughly 40% seen once. Material: blood. Every receptor here comes from a woman between 18 and 29 years old in good health.

This clonotype occurred once. The chain carries TRBV27 and TRBJ1-1; D perhaps matches TRBD1 (5 bases). Germline CDR1 MNHEY, CDR2 SMNVEV (reference sequence). Between the trimmed V and J ends, which lost 6 bases and 7 bases, there was a span of 12 bases. The CDR3 is 12 amino acids. The CDR3 here is CASRGTENEAFF. The CDR3 nucleotides read TGTGCCAGCAGGGGGACGGAGAATGAAGCTTTCTTT.

The chain recombines TRBV11-2 with TRBJ1-1, with 7 bases matching TRBD1. Germline V gene lookup returns CDR1 SGHAT and CDR2 FQNNGV. V trimming: 3 bases; J trimming: 5 bases; junction bases outside the gene matches: 15. CDR3 length: 17 amino acids. The CDR3 sequence: CASSFGLGPGGRTEAFF. The CDR3 DNA reads as TGTGCCAGCAGCTTTGGGTTGGGACCAGGGGGAAGGACTGAAGCTTTCTTT.

This clonotype has only a few counts. CDR3 coding DNA: TGTGCCAGCAGGGAGCGGCGGGTAACCCAAGAGACCCAGTACTTC. This encodes CASRERRVTQETQYF. The V call is TRBV2, the J call TRBJ2-5; D is possibly TRBD2 (5 bases). The CDR3 totals 15 residues. The germline V and J ends were trimmed by 6 bases and 1 base, with 15 bases remaining between them. The germline V gene has CDR1 SNHLY and CDR2 FYNNEI.

This clonotype has a handful of counts. The V gene is TRBV27, the J gene TRBJ2-3; 14 bases fit TRBD2. The V gene's germline CDR1 is MNHEY and CDR2 SMNVEV (reference sequence). Trimming took 7 bases from V and 2 from J; bases not matched to a gene: 14. This CDR3 comprises 19 residues. The CDR3 here is CASTLIPGLAGVPTDTQYF. CDR3 in DNA: TGTGCCAGCACCCTAATCCCGGGACTAGCGGGGGTTCCCACAGATACGCAGTATTTT.

This clonotype was counted between two and nine times. The chain carries TRBV7-2 and TRBJ2-2, with D possibly being TRBD2 (7 bases). The CDR3 consists of 15 residues. CDR1 is SGHTA, CDR2 FQGNSA, per germline. Trimming shortened V by 9 bases and J by 1 base, and 15 bases separated the two germline ends. Here the CDR3 reads CASSGGTMNTGELFF. DNA for the CDR3: TGTGCCAGTTCCGGGGGGACAATGAACACCGGGGAGCTGTTTTTT. Variable domain in full (rest from reference TRBV7-2 and TRBJ2-2): GAGVSQSPSNKVTEKGKDVELRCDPISGHTALYWYRQSLGQGLEFLIYFQGNSAPDKSGLPSDRFSAERTGGSVSTLTIQRTQQEDSAVYLCASSGGTMNTGELFFGEGSRLTVL.

V usage is TRBV10-3 and J usage is TRBJ2-3; no clear D. Deletions cut 5 bases from V and 0 bases from J, with 9 bases between. Germline assignment: CDR1 ENHRY and CDR2 SYGVKD. CDR3 length: 14 amino acids. The CDR3 sequence is CAISFGVSTDTQYF. The CDR3 DNA follows: TGTGCCATCAGTTTCGGCGTGAGCACAGATACGCAGTATTTT.

CDR3 loop: CSADPSSNYGYTF. CDR3 sequence (DNA): TGCAGTGCTGACCCTTCTTCTAACTATGGCTACACCTTC. This chain connects TRBV20-1 to TRBJ1-2; no definite D call. The CDR3 length is 13 residues. With 5 bases removed from V and 0 bases from J, the gap between germline ends came to 10 bases. Per germline, CDR1 DFQATT and CDR2 SNEGSKA (reference sequence).

The V gene is TRBV3-1, the J gene TRBJ2-5; no reliable D call. V was shortened by 2 bases and J by 5 bases, with 15 bases between the two germline ends. The CDR3 extends over 15 amino acids. Germline assignment: CDR1 LGHDT and CDR2 YNNKEL (reference sequence). CDR3 sequence reads: CASSQRSSGVETQYF. The CDR3 DNA reads TGTGCCAGCAGCCAAAGGTCGTCGGGCGTGGAGACCCAGTACTTC.

This clonotype was seen a handful of times. The chain employs TRBV13 and TRBJ2-3; 13 nucleotides match TRBD2. Germline values: CDR1 PRHDT, CDR2 FYEKMQ (reference sequence). CDR3 length: 16 amino acids. Unmatched junction bases numbered 6, after V lost 5 bases and J lost 4 bases. The CDR3 here is CASSIGLAGVADTQYF. The CDR3 DNA reads as TGTGCCAGCAGCATCGGACTAGCGGGGGTGGCAGATACGCAGTATTTT.

A single count supports this clonotype. The chain recombines TRBV28 with TRBJ2-5; TRBD2 matches 15 bases. In germline, CDR1 is MDHEN, CDR2 SYDVKM. The CDR3 totals 16 residues. Trimming removed 4 bases from V and 13 bases from J; junction bases left unmatched: 13. DNA of the CDR3: TGTGCCAGCAGTTCATCGGCGGGACTAGCGGGGGGCGCCTGGTACTTC. It specifies CASSSSAGLAGGAWYF.

The CDR3 sequence: CASSLSSIRTQYF. As DNA, the CDR3 is TGTGCCAGCAGCTTATCCTCCATCCGGACCCAGTACTTC. The chain employs TRBV13 and TRBJ2-5; D unclear. There are 13 residues in the CDR3. CDR1 is PRHDT and CDR2 is FYEKMQ in the germline V gene (reference sequence). Trimming cost V 2 bases and J 7 bases, with 11 bases left between them.